Presented here are 16 T cell receptor beta chains from one specimen sequenced in a study of PD-1 blockade in classical Hodgkin lymphoma. Assay used: immunoSEQ multiplex PCR; TCRdb lists only in-frame clones, some missing. The table records approximately 61,000 clones, over 75% of them present only once. Each patient's relapse followed autologous stem cell transplantation, and brentuximab vedotin exposure varied. Sequences were derived from peripheral blood mononuclear cells (PBMCs), sampled at baseline. The receptors were gathered from a human donor with classical Hodgkin lymphoma.

V is TRBV5-1 and J is TRBJ1-3; the D is unclear. Trimming left V 5 bases short and J 0 bases short, with 24 bases between. Germline assignment: CDR1 SGHRS and CDR2 YFSETQ. This CDR3 has 19 residues. CDR3 DNA sequence: TGCGCCAGCAGTTACAATCCCTACTTCCCTTCCTACTCTGGAAACACCATATATTTT. Translating gives CASSYNPYFPSYSGNTIYF.

The chain has TRBV2 and TRBJ2-7, with 10 bases lining up with TRBD2. Germline CDR1 is SNHLY and CDR2 is FYNNEI. The CDR3 covers 14 residues. J lost 4 bases, V lost 3 bases, and 3 bases had no gene match. The CDR3 bases are TGTGCCAGCAGTGATCCTAGCGGGGGTTACGAGCAGTACTTC. Protein sequence: CASSDPSGGYEQYF.

The gene calls are TRBV12-5 and TRBJ2-2, with a weak D call TRBD1 (6 bases). Germline V gene sequence: CDR1 LGHNT, CDR2 FRNRAP. There are 17 residues in the CDR3. The ends were cut back, 1 base at V and 0 bases at J, with 12 bases in the middle. CDR3 in DNA: TGTGCTAGTGGTTTGGATGAGACAGGTTCGAACACCGGGGAGCTGTTTTTT. Encoded protein: CASGLDETGSNTGELFF. The full variable domain, its missing parts supplied by reference TRBV12-5 and TRBJ2-2, is DARVTQTPRHKVTEMGQEVTMRCQPILGHNTVFWYRQTMMQGLELLAYFRNRAPLDDSGMPKDRFSAEMPDATLATLKIQPSEPRDSAVYFCASGLDETGSNTGELFFGEGSRLTVL.

The genes are TRBV7-9 and TRBJ2-7; D assignment may be TRBD1 or TRBD2 (6 bases each). Germline V gives CDR1 SEHNR, CDR2 FQNEAQ (reference sequence). The ends were cut back, 5 bases at V and 7 bases at J, with 9 bases in the middle. This CDR3 spans 11 amino acids. CDR3 in DNA: TGTGCCAGCAGCGGAGGGACAGAGCAGTACTTC. This translates into CASSGGTEQYF.

This rearrangement joins TRBV5-1 to TRBJ2-2; TRBD1 agrees at 10 bases. The CDR3 has 15 residues. V shed 4 bases, J shed 4 bases, and the junction held 4 bases outside the gene matches. The germline V gene encodes CDR1 SGHRS and CDR2 YFSETQ. The CDR3 loop is CASSPGTGVTGELFF. The DNA of the CDR3 is TGCGCCAGCAGCCCCGGGACAGGGGTCACCGGGGAGCTGTTTTTT.

This clone occurred once. The chain links TRBV7-8 to TRBJ2-7; maybe TRBD2 (5 bases). Looked up from germline, CDR1 is SGHVS and CDR2 is FQNEAQ. The V and J ends lost 7 bases and 1 base respectively, with 14 bases between them. There are 14 residues in the CDR3. The CDR3 sequence is CASTGRRGSYEQYF. In DNA, the CDR3 is TGTGCCAGCACTGGGCGGCGAGGGTCCTACGAGCAGTACTTC.

V is TRBV4-2 and J is TRBJ1-5; D is unresolved. CDR3 length: 15 residues. Germline-derived CDR1 and CDR2 are LGHNA and YNFKEQ. V was shortened by 4 bases and J by 1 base, with 11 bases between the two germline ends. CDR3 in DNA: TGTGCCAGCAGCCCCGTTGGACTGAGCAATCAGCCCCAGCATTTT. Residues: CASSPVGLSNQPQHF.

About this clone: Other DNA sequences in this specimen translate into the identical CDR3. J is TRBJ1-5 and V is TRBV7-9; D remains unclear. CDR3 size: 12 residues. Germline lookup yields CDR1 SEHNR and CDR2 FQNEAQ (reference sequence). The V and J ends lost 1 base and 6 bases respectively, with 4 bases between them. The chain's CDR3 is CASSLDGQPQHF. The DNA for the CDR3 is TGTGCCAGCAGCTTAGATGGTCAGCCCCAGCATTTT.

The chain employs TRBV6-5 and TRBJ1-6; D remains ambiguous. V lost 8 bases and J lost 10, with 12 bases in between. Germline CDR1 and CDR2: MNHEY and SVGAGI. CDR3 size: 12 residues. In nucleotides, the CDR3 is TGTGCCAGCCTGGAGGGATGGTCACCCCTCCACTTT. This translates into CASLEGWSPLHF.

The chain recombines TRBV29-1 with TRBJ1-1; D not certain. V was pared by 4 bases and J by 0 bases, with 12 bases between. CDR3 length: 14 residues. Germline CDR1 and CDR2: SQVTM and ANQGSEA. The CDR3 coding sequence is TGCAGCGTTGGGGTGGGCGCCATGAACACTGAAGCTTTCTTT. Translated: CSVGVGAMNTEAFF. The full variable domain, completed using reference TRBV29-1 and TRBJ1-1, is SAVISQKPSRDICQRGTSLTIQCQVDSQVTMMFWYRQQPGQSLTLIATANQGSEATYESGFVIDKFPISRPNLTFSTLTVSNMSPEDSSIYLCSVGVGAMNTEAFFGQGTRLTVV.

The chain recombines TRBV27 with TRBJ1-5; D gene ambiguous. V was shortened by 4 bases and J by 7 bases, with 11 bases between the two germline ends. The CDR3 runs 13 residues. Germline V gene lookup returns CDR1 MNHEY and CDR2 SMNVEV (reference sequence). The CDR3 nucleotides read TGTGCCAGCAGTTATAGAGAGGGCCAGCCCCAGCATTTT. It specifies CASSYREGQPQHF.

The gene calls are TRBV23-1 and TRBJ1-6; no clear D gene. TRBV23-1 is treated as an ORF (open reading frame) with a function not yet certain. This CDR3 has 17 amino acids. Between the trimmed V and J ends, which lost 3 bases and 4 bases, there was a span of 16 bases. The CDR3 loop is CASSHIPAHFYNSPLHF. The CDR3 coding sequence is TGCGCCAGCAGTCATATCCCGGCTCACTTTTATAATTCACCCCTCCACTTT.

This clone appeared once. This chain uses TRBV9 with TRBJ2-6; no firm D call. Per the germline V gene, CDR1 is SGDLS and CDR2 is YYNGEE. This CDR3 has 15 residues. The V gene lost 10 bases and the J gene lost 0 bases, with 14 bases spanning the gap. The CDR3 DNA reads as TGTGCCTCCGCAGACGGACGCTCTGGGGCCAACGTCCTGACTTTC. Translation: CASADGRSGANVLTF.

There are a few counts of this clone. This rearrangement joins TRBV4-2 to TRBJ2-7, with TRBD2 matching over 11 bases. V dropped 0 bases and J dropped 3; count of bases not matched to a gene: 4. The length of the CDR3 is 16 residues. CDR1 is LGHNA, CDR2 YNFKEQ, per germline. This CDR3 is CASSQDEGTSGYEQYF. In DNA, the CDR3 is TGTGCCAGCAGCCAAGATGAGGGGACTAGCGGCTACGAGCAGTACTTC.

This chain connects TRBV29-1 to TRBJ2-1; TRBD1 might be the D (6 bases). The CDR3 covers 13 residues. Germline loops: CDR1 SQVTM, CDR2 ANQGSEA. V shed 4 bases and J shed 8 bases, with 15 bases lying between them. The DNA for the CDR3 is TGCAGCGTTGTATACAGGGCGGGCGATGAGCAGTTCTTC. Protein product: CSVVYRAGDEQFF.

The V and J genes are TRBV9 and TRBJ2-2; 8 bases are a match to TRBD1. Germline V gene data show CDR1 as SGDLS and CDR2 as YYNGEE. V gave up 1 base and J gave up 6 bases; unmatched junction bases: 8. CDR3 length equals 16 residues. The CDR3 protein is CASSVQGQVMSGELFF. The CDR3 nucleotides are TGTGCCAGCAGCGTACAGGGACAGGTTATGTCCGGGGAGCTGTTTTTT.